These 4 T cell receptor beta chains share one sample of origin, sequenced in a study of blood T cell repertoires in COVID-19. Only in-frame clones appear in the TCRdb table, and some are missing; sequencing was by immunoSEQ multiplex PCR. In the table there are roughly 100,000 clones, about two thirds of which are singletons. Specimen: peripheral blood. These receptors were taken from a human donor with acute or convalescent COVID-19. The donor label of this sample is uncertain.

This chain's CDR3 is CASSPAAGGNEQFF. DNA of the CDR3: TGTGCCAGCAGTCCCGCCGCAGGGGGCAATGAGCAGTTCTTC. The chain employs TRBV6-5 and TRBJ2-1; 7 positions match TRBD1. The CDR3 runs 14 residues. Germline CDR1 reads MNHEY; CDR2 reads SVGAGI. Trimming cost V 5 bases and J 6 bases; bases outside gene matches: 7.

This clone was detected only a few times. The rearrangement joins TRBV18 to TRBJ1-2, with a possible D match to TRBD1 (6 bases). V lost 1 base and J lost 3, with 18 bases in between. This CDR3 has 17 amino acids. Germline V CDR1 and CDR2: KGHSH, LQKENI. CDR3 region: CASSPRTVGQGHYGYTF. CDR3 sequence (DNA): TGTGCCAGCTCACCACGGACCGTTGGGCAGGGGCACTATGGCTACACCTTC.

The J gene is TRBJ2-7, the V gene TRBV5-5; a weak D match, TRBD1 (6 bases). The germline CDR1 and CDR2 sequences are SGHKS and YYEKEE (reference sequence). V gave up 4 bases and J gave up 2 bases, with 13 bases separating them. This CDR3 is built from 14 residues. DNA of the CDR3: TGTGCCAGCAGCCTTGTGGCAGGGGCCTACGAGCAGTACGTC. Translation: CASSLVAGAYEQYV.

This sequence joins TRBV11-2 and TRBJ2-7; 7 nucleotides align to TRBD1. The CDR3 totals 14 residues. Losses at the gene ends were 1 base for V and 4 bases for J; bases not matched to a gene: 4. Germline-derived CDR1 and CDR2 are SGHAT and FQNNGV. The CDR3, as DNA: TGTGCCAGCAGCTTAGTACAGGGGTTTTACGAGCAGTACTTC. It yields the protein CASSLVQGFYEQYF.